Presented here are 5 T cell receptor beta chains from one specimen sequenced in a study of T cells in Graves' hyperthyroidism and ophthalmopathy. TCR beta CDR3 sequences were amplified from RNA transcripts. The HTBI primer set drove a first-round RT-PCR of the TCR CDR3. TCRdb re-called the multiplex PCR reads through MiXCR, storing one row per CDR3 protein. The sample carries roughly 700,000 distinct CDR3 sequences, around 16% recorded once. Sequencing was performed on blood. The receptors come from a man between 50 and 59 years old with Graves' hyperthyroidism.

This clonotype was detected a few times. The chain has TRBV3-1 and TRBJ2-4; 7 bases are shared with TRBD2. V dropped 3 bases and J dropped 0; count of bases not matched to a gene: 14. Germline CDR1 LGHDT, CDR2 YNNKEL (reference sequence). The CDR3 is 19 amino acids. CDR3 DNA sequence: TGTGCCAGCAGCCAGAGTATAACGCGGGGGATACTAGCCAAAAACATTCAGTACTTC. Translation gives CASSQSITRGILAKNIQYF.

A word on this clonotype: A junction end diverges from the germline sequence, so it may reflect a read error. The rearrangement joins TRBV20-1 to TRBJ2-3; the D gene is possibly TRBD2 (5 bases). Germline lookup yields CDR1 DFQATT and CDR2 SNEGSKA (reference sequence). There are 12 residues in the CDR3. The CDR3 DNA follows: TGCAGTGCTAGAGATCTAGCAGATACGGAGTATTTT. It yields the protein CSARDLADTEYF.

The V call is TRBV30, the J call TRBJ2-1; D not resolved. V lost 4 bases and J 6 bases, leaving 13 bases between the germline ends. The length of the CDR3 is 13 residues. Per the germline V gene, CDR1 is GTSNPN and CDR2 is SVGIG (reference sequence). CDR3 residues: CAWTRAKPNEQFF. The CDR3 DNA reads TGTGCCTGGACCCGGGCCAAACCCAATGAGCAGTTCTTC.

The chain couples TRBV11-1 to TRBJ2-2; 7 bases are shared with TRBD1. Germline CDR1 is SGHAT and CDR2 is FQDESV (reference sequence). Trimming at V came to 1 base and at J to 5 bases, leaving 4 bases not matched to a gene. This CDR3 comprises 15 residues. The DNA for the CDR3 is TGTGCCAGCAGCTTAGTGGGACAGTTAACCGGGGAGCTGTTTTTT. Protein product: CASSLVGQLTGELFF.

This clonotype was counted ten times or more. V and J are TRBV20-1 and TRBJ2-2; maybe TRBD2 (5 bases). The V end was cut by 5 bases, the J end by 1 base, with 11 bases between. Germline assignment: CDR1 DFQATT and CDR2 SNEGSKA (reference sequence). The CDR3 extends over 14 amino acids. This chain's CDR3 is CSAGPGGNTGELFF. The CDR3 coding sequence is TGCAGTGCTGGCCCTGGAGGGAACACCGGGGAGCTGTTTTTT.